The subject of this entry is one T cell receptor beta chain. The clone's antigen remains unknown. The record has no base qualities; no much larger clone is one base away. TRB sequencing used genomic DNA with the immunoSEQ assay at survey resolution or the hsTCRB kit. The source study handled its data this way. The immunoSEQ software handled the initial read processing, while the LymphoSeq R package was used for the repertoire analyses. For each TRB dataset, clonality was calculated as 1 minus normalized Shannon entropy, and the Gini coefficient was computed as well. Phenotypes of unsorted samples were inferred by mapping TRB sequences from sorted subsets of the recipient or donor onto unsorted samples of the same recipient. This immuneACCESS table, as held by TCRdb, lists in-frame sequences with V and J called but not all clones. Of the missing ones, under half trace to an unresolved V gene in checked studies; the others have no known cause. D and trimming were read from the DNA, whereas the V and J calls and clone size are those reported in that table. The sample records under 50,000 clones, 80% to 95% of which are singletons. The top ten hold 2% to 2.5% of the sample.

The meaning of the sample's treatment or condition label: high-dose cyclophosphamide on days +3 and +4 as single-agent GVHD prophylaxis. Patients in the PTCy group got busulfan and fludarabine conditioning, a marrow graft from a related or unrelated donor, and cyclophosphamide on days +3 and +4. The PTCy-treated patients were drawn from a prospective, multi-institutional clinical trial. Mononuclear cells from peripheral blood and bone marrow were separated by Ficoll-Hypaque density centrifugation and then cryopreserved. This entry is derived from a study of T cells after posttransplantation cyclophosphamide (dated by TCRdb to the mid-2010s). Context from the whole study: Using TRB sequencing, the study followed how the T cell repertoire rebuilt after myeloablative bone marrow transplantation with posttransplantation cyclophosphamide given as GVHD prophylaxis. Antigen receptor sequencing was done on samples from about 38 PTCy-treated patients and from over 15 related bone marrow donors of those patients. TRB sequencing was performed on blood from all 35 or so PTCy patients with 1-year posttransplant specimens. Up to roughly 3 additional blood samples from 2 to 5.2 years after transplant were also TRB-sequenced in 3 patients, as was pretransplant blood from several patients. Because TRA and TRB clonality were tightly correlated in 8 or 9 samples, subsequent TCR analyses were focused on TRB only. Public TRB sequences were compared against a database of over 3,500 sequences linked to responses to pathogens, tumor antigens, self-antigens and alloantigens.

Cut back by 7 bases and 4 bases, the V and J ends lie 14 bases apart. Measured from the cysteine to the phenylalanine, the CDR3 is 14 residues long. Of all the DNA, just the CDR3 is kept, 42 bases in frame from base 1. According to the germline V gene, CDR1 reads MRHNA and CDR2 reads SNTAGT. Results and caveats for the whole study, not just this receptor: Donor-recipient similarity was low at 1-2 months but increased during the first year, and donor CD8+ memory clones often dominated later blood repertoires. The TRB repertoires of T cells infiltrating skin or the GI tract showed only limited overlap with the TRB repertoires found in blood. Across 45 patients, recipient CMV seropositivity and CMV reactivation were highly associated with TRB clonality; PTCy diversity was similar to CNI/methotrexate controls.

The chain was built from TRBV6-4 and TRBJ1-3; the D gene is unclear. The TCR originated in a male patient aged 60-69 years who received an allogeneic stem cell transplant from a related donor and was CMV-positive. Following transplantation, part of the T cell population may be supplied by the graft donor rather than the patient. The sample here was PBMCs, taken around 60 days after allogeneic stem cell transplant with posttransplant cyclophosphamide. The CDR3 in this case is CASTGGGSGNTIYF. The nucleotide sequence reads TGTGCCAGCACGGGTGGAGGGTCGGGAAACACCATATATTTT.